The 23 T cell receptor beta chains reported below all come from one sample, sequenced in a study of blood T cell repertoires in COVID-19 (dated by TCRdb to between 2020 and 2021). Library generation was performed with the immunoSEQ multiplex PCR assay. The table was pulled from immuneACCESS by TCRdb, which kept in-frame rearrangements only. Such tables lose some clones; where checked, under half of the loss comes from unresolved V genes, and the rest has no known cause. Recorded for this sample are 200,000 to 300,000 clones; approximately 90% of them occurred a single time. Jointly, the top ten make up just over 7% of the sample. The sequencing sample was made of peripheral blood. The receptors come from a man aged 55 to 70 who had recovered from COVID-19.

The chain uses TRBV10-1 and TRBJ2-7; perhaps TRBD1 as D (6 bases). CDR1 and CDR2 from the germline V gene are WNHNN and SYGVQD (reference sequence). The germline V and J ends were trimmed by 8 bases and 5 bases, with 16 bases remaining between them. CDR3 size: 13 residues. The CDR3 bases are TGCGCCAGCCCCCCCTGGGGGCCAGACGAGCAGTACTTC. Translating gives CASPPWGPDEQYF.

V and J are TRBV9 and TRBJ2-1, with 9 bases that match TRBD2. Germline V gene sequence: CDR1 SGDLS, CDR2 YYNGEE. V shed 0 bases, J shed 6 bases, and the junction held 10 bases outside the gene matches. The CDR3 is made up of 17 amino acids. CDR3: CASSVGLAGAPRNEQFF. CDR3 bases: TGTGCCAGCAGCGTAGGGTTAGCGGGGGCCCCCCGCAATGAGCAGTTCTTC.

The gene calls are TRBV19 and TRBJ2-2, with D perhaps matching TRBD1 (6 bases). CDR3 length: 14 amino acids. The V and J ends lost 7 bases and 6 bases respectively, with 15 bases between them. Looked up from germline, CDR1 is LNHDA and CDR2 is SQIVND (reference sequence). CDR3: CASTRTAGAGELFF. CDR3 DNA sequence: TGTGCCAGTACGAGGACAGCCGGGGCCGGGGAGCTGTTTTTT. The entire variable domain, with the rest obtained from reference TRBV19 and TRBJ2-2, is as follows: DGGITQSPKYLFRKEGQNVTLSCEQNLNHDAMYWYRQDPGQGLRLIYYSQIVNDFQKGDIAEGYSVSREKKESFPLTVTSAQKNPTAFYLCASTRTAGAGELFFGEGSRLTVL.

This chain connects TRBV28 to TRBJ1-4, with D uncertain. With 5 bases removed from V and 3 bases from J, the gap between germline ends came to 16 bases. Looked up from germline, CDR1 is MDHEN and CDR2 is SYDVKM. The CDR3 loop spans 16 amino acids. CDR3 DNA: TGTGCCAGCAGTGAATCTACAACCGGAGCTAATGAAAAACTGTTTTTT. Translating gives CASSESTTGANEKLFF.

The V gene is TRBV5-4, the J gene TRBJ1-1; 7 nucleotides align to TRBD1. The CDR3 length is 15 residues. The germline V gene has CDR1 SGHNT and CDR2 YYREEE (reference sequence). V lost 6 bases to trimming and J lost 0 bases; unmatched junction nucleotides: 8. The CDR3 here is CASNRDSLMNTEAFF. DNA of the CDR3: TGTGCCAGCAACCGGGACAGCCTAATGAACACTGAAGCTTTCTTT.

The chain recombines TRBV11-2 with TRBJ2-3; TRBD1 matches 9 bases. The junction had 5 bases not matched to a gene; V was cut back by 5 bases and J by 2 bases. From germline, CDR1 is SGHAT and CDR2 FQNNGV. The CDR3 has 15 residues. The CDR3 reads CASSPTGGVTDTQYF. The CDR3 DNA reads as TGTGCCAGCAGCCCCACAGGGGGCGTCACAGATACGCAGTATTTT.

The chain links TRBV10-2 to TRBJ1-1; D remains unclear. This CDR3 comprises 12 residues. Germline V gives CDR1 WSHSY, CDR2 SAAADI. V lost 2 bases and J 5 bases, leaving 6 bases between the germline ends. Written as DNA, the CDR3 is TGCGCCAGCAGTGAGCGGGAGACTGAAGCTTTCTTT. This sequence encodes CASSERETEAFF.

The chain combines TRBV12-3 or TRBV12-4 with TRBJ2-1, with D maybe TRBD2 (5 bases). V dropped 11 bases and J dropped 1 base, with 9 bases sitting between them. This CDR3 contains 12 residues. The DNA for the CDR3 is TGTGCCGTACCGGGGTCCTACAATGAGCAGTTCTTC. This gives the protein CAVPGSYNEQFF.

The genes are TRBV9 and TRBJ2-2; TRBD2 agrees at 7 bases. Per germline, CDR1 SGDLS and CDR2 YYNGEE. The CDR3 length is 14 residues. The J segment lost 4 bases and the V segment lost 5 bases, leaving 5 bases of the junction unmatched. The CDR3 loop is CASRSAGLTGELFF. Here the CDR3 DNA reads TGTGCCAGCAGATCAGCGGGGCTCACCGGGGAGCTGTTTTTT. Filled out from reference TRBV9 and TRBJ2-2, the complete variable domain reads DSGVTQTPKHLITATGQRVTLRCSPRSGDLSVYWYQQSLDQGLQFLIQYYNGEERAKGNILERFSAQQFPDLHSELNLSSLELGDSALYFCASRSAGLTGELFFGEGSRLTVL.

The chain is built from TRBV5-1 and TRBJ1-4; 8 bases fit TRBD1. V lost 1 base to trimming and J lost 7 bases; unmatched junction nucleotides: 3. This CDR3 has 14 residues. The germline gives CDR1 SGHRS, CDR2 YFSETQ. CDR3 nucleotides: TGCGCCAGCAGCTTGCGGACAGGGAGTGAAAAACTGTTTTTT. Residues: CASSLRTGSEKLFF.

V and J are TRBV27 and TRBJ1-1, with a tentative D call TRBD1 (6 bases). The V gene lost 2 bases and the J gene lost 4 bases, with 11 bases spanning the gap. CDR1 and CDR2 (germline): MNHEY, SMNVEV (reference sequence). The CDR3 loop spans 14 amino acids. CDR3 sequence: CASSLAVRGTEAFF. CDR3 sequence (DNA): TGTGCCAGCAGTTTAGCGGTCAGGGGCACTGAAGCTTTCTTT.

CDR3 nucleotide sequence: TGTGCCAGCAGCGTAGACTACAGGGGGCCCAACTATGGCTACACCTTC. This sequence encodes CASSVDYRGPNYGYTF. The chain is built from TRBV9 and TRBJ1-2, with 9 bases fitting TRBD1. This CDR3 region has 16 residues. The germline V gene encodes CDR1 SGDLS and CDR2 YYNGEE. V was clipped by 0 bases and J by 2 bases; unmatched bases: 5.

This chain links TRBV6-6 with TRBJ2-7, with 8 bases identical to TRBD1. CDR3 length: 15 amino acids. The germline gives CDR1 MNHNY, CDR2 SVGAGI (reference sequence). V trimming: 0 bases; J trimming: 5 bases; junction bases outside the gene matches: 6. CDR3 bases: TGTGCCAGCAGTTACTCGAAGGACAGGGTCCACGAGCAGTACGTC. This codes for CASSYSKDRVHEQYV.

A word on this clone: Germline and junction disagree at one end, which may indicate a read error. The V gene is TRBV7-2, the J gene TRBJ2-2, with 8 bases identical to TRBD1. The CDR3 is 16 amino acids. The germline V gene encodes CDR1 SGHTA and CDR2 FQGNSA. CDR3 loop: CASSPRTGTKTGELFF. In DNA, the CDR3 is TGTGCCAGCAGCCCGAGGACAGGGACGAAAACCGGGGAGCTGTTTTTT.

V is TRBV27 and J is TRBJ2-7, with TRBD1 identical over 9 bases. CDR3 length: 15 amino acids. The ends lost 2 bases at V and 3 bases at J; junction bases unmatched: 5. Per germline, CDR1 MNHEY and CDR2 SMNVEV (reference sequence). CDR3 in amino acids: CASSLKGQGNYEQYF. Written as DNA, the CDR3 is TGTGCCAGCAGTTTAAAGGGACAGGGCAACTACGAGCAGTACTTC.

The chain has TRBV5-1 and TRBJ2-3; TRBD2 matches at 13 bases. The length of the CDR3 is 16 residues. Germline V gene lookup returns CDR1 SGHRS and CDR2 YFSETQ. V lost 3 bases to trimming and J lost 1 base; unmatched junction nucleotides: 2. The CDR3 nucleotides are TGCGCCAGCAGCTCCGGACTAGCGGGGGGCACAGATACGCAGTATTTT. Its translation: CASSSGLAGGTDTQYF.

This clone appeared a single time. CDR3 sequence (DNA): TGCAGCGCTAGGGACACAAATGAAAAACTGTTTTTT. Protein sequence: CSARDTNEKLFF. V usage is TRBV29-1 and J usage is TRBJ1-4; tentatively, D is TRBD1 (6 bases). CDR1 and CDR2 (germline): SQVTM, ANQGSEA. Between the trimmed V and J ends, which lost 7 bases and 5 bases, there was a span of 11 bases. This CDR3 has 12 amino acids.

This clone showed up just a few times. The rearrangement uses TRBV7-2 and TRBJ1-6, with a possible D match to TRBD1 (6 bases). The V end was cut by 6 bases, the J end by 4 bases, with 13 bases between. This CDR3 is built from 15 residues. CDR1 is SGHTA and CDR2 is FQGNSA in the germline V gene. CDR3 amino acids: CASSPGTTYNSPLHF. In DNA form, the CDR3 reads TGTGCCAGCAGTCCCGGGACAACTTATAATTCACCCCTCCACTTT.

This clone has only a few counts. The CDR3 DNA reads TGTGCCAGCAGTTCACAGGGGGCAGACATGAACACTGAAGCTTTCTTT. Protein product: CASSSQGADMNTEAFF. The rearrangement links TRBV6-5 to TRBJ1-1; 9 bases are a match to TRBD1. Per the germline V gene, CDR1 is MNHEY and CDR2 is SVGAGI. Trimming cost V 4 bases and J 0 bases; bases outside gene matches: 6. This CDR3 comprises 16 residues.

This rearrangement joins TRBV5-8 to TRBJ1-2; perhaps TRBD1 as D (6 bases). V lost 0 bases to trimming and J lost 0 bases, with 9 bases between them. Germline V gene sequence: CDR1 SGHTS, CDR2 YDEGEE. The length of the CDR3 is 15 residues. The CDR3 DNA is TGTGCCAGCAGCTTGGACAGGGCTCCTAACTATGGCTACACCTTC. Protein product: CASSLDRAPNYGYTF.

This rearrangement joins TRBV14 to TRBJ2-3; 11 nucleotides align to TRBD2. V was pared by 4 bases and J by 3 bases, with 3 bases of the junction left unmatched. Per germline, CDR1 SGHDN and CDR2 FVKESK. The CDR3 extends over 15 amino acids. The DNA of the CDR3 is TGTGCCAGCAGCCTTGGACTAGCGGGTACAGATACGCAGTATTTT. Protein product: CASSLGLAGTDTQYF.

This clone was observed at least ten times. The gene calls are TRBV4-1 and TRBJ2-1; 7 bases align to TRBD2. Germline V gene sequence: CDR1 MGHRA, CDR2 YSYEKL. The junction had 8 bases not matched to a gene; V was cut back by 4 bases and J by 8 bases. The CDR3 runs to 14 residues. CDR3 sequence: CASSRTRGGDEQFF. In DNA form, the CDR3 reads TGCGCCAGCAGCCGCACTCGCGGGGGTGATGAGCAGTTCTTC.

This clone came up once. The chain has TRBV11-2 and TRBJ1-1, with TRBD1 matching over 10 bases. The germline CDR1 and CDR2 sequences are SGHAT and FQNNGV. The CDR3 consists of 15 residues. V shed 5 bases and J 11 bases; nucleotides not matched to a gene: 14. CDR3 region: CASSPTSGTGVMAFF. CDR3 bases: TGTGCCAGCAGCCCAACATCCGGGACAGGGGTAATGGCTTTCTTT.